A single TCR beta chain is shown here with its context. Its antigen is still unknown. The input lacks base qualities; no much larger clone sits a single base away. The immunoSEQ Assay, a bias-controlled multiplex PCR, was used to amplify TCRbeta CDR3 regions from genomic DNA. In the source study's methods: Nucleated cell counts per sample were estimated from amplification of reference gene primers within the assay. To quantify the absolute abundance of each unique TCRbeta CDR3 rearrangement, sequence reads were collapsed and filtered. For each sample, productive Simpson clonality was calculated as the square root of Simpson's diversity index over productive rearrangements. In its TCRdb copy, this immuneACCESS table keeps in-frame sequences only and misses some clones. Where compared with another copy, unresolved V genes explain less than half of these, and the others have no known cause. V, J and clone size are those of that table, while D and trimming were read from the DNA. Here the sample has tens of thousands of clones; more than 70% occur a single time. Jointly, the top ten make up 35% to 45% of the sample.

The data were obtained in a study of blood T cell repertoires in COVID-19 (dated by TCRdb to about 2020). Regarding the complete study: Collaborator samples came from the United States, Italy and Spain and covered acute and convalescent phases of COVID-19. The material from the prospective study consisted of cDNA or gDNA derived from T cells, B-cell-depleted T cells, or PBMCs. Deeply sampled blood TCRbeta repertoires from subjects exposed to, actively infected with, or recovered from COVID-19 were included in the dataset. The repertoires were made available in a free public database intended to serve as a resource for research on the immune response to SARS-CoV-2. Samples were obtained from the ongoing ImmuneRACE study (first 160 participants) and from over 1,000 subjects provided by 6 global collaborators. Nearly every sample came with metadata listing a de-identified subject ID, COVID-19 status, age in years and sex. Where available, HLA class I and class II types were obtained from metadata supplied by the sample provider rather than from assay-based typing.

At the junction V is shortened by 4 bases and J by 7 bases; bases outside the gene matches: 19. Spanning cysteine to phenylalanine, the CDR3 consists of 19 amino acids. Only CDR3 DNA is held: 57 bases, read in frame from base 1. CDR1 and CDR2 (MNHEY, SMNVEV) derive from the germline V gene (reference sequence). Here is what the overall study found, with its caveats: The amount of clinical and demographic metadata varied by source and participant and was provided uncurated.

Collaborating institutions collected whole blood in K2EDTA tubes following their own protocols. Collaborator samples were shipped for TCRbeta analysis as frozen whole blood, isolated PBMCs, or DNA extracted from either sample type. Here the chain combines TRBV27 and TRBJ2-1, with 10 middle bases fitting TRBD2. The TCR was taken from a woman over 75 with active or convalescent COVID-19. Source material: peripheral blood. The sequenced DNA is TGTGCCAGCAGTTCCCCCTTAGGGCGTCTAGCGGGAGTCGGGAATGAGCAGTTCTTC. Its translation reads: CASSSPLGRLAGVGNEQFF.